This T cell receptor beta chain was captured by sequencing in a study of blood T cells in healthy people across ages. The CDR3 extends over 17 amino acids. The germline V and J ends were trimmed by 6 bases and 11 bases, with 26 bases remaining between them. Germline V gives CDR1 MNHNS, CDR2 SASEGT. PCR was performed a second time for about 7 to 12 cycles using a sample-barcoded 5' primer and a J-beta primer mix. A single record per CDR3 protein comes from TCRdb applying MiXCR to the 5' RACE reads. In the table there are around 700,000 distinct CDR3 sequences, about 25% of which are singletons. These records were also assigned to another study, of T cells of mothers and their children.

This receptor was taken from a boy aged 5 to 17 in good health. The sequenced sample consisted of blood. The chain is built from TRBV6-1 and TRBJ1-6; D gene uncertain. The CDR3 nucleotides read TGTGCCAGCAGCCCTCAAATGCCCCGGCAGTCAGGCCCACCCCTCCACTTT. This gives the protein CASSPQMPRQSGPPLHF.